Below are 5 T cell receptor beta chains sequenced from a single sample in a study of blood T cell repertoires in COVID-19. Measured with immunoSEQ multiplex PCR; TCRdb has only the in-frame clones, and not every one. The table shows about 130,000 clones, with more than 70% occurring only once. Sequencing was carried out using peripheral blood. All receptors derive from a human donor in a cohort sampled during active COVID-19.

The chain carries TRBV5-8 and TRBJ2-2; 8 bases align to TRBD1. The CDR3 is 15 amino acids. Germline V gives CDR1 SGHTS, CDR2 YDEGEE. Germline trimming cut 4 bases from V and 1 base from J; bases unmatched to any gene: 3. The CDR3 nucleotides are TGTGCCAGCAGCCTCGGACAGGGGAACACCGGGGAGCTGTTTTTT. Protein sequence: CASSLGQGNTGELFF.

This clone was observed once. This chain uses TRBV19 with TRBJ1-5, with 7 positions matching TRBD1. Germline loops: CDR1 LNHDA, CDR2 SQIVND (reference sequence). The V and J ends lost 1 base and 5 bases, in that order; junction bases with no gene match: 8. This CDR3 has 16 amino acids. The chain's CDR3 is CASSIGYRGSYQPQHF. The CDR3 DNA follows: TGTGCCAGTAGTATAGGCTACAGGGGAAGTTATCAGCCCCAGCATTTT. The variable domain in full, completed from reference TRBV19 and TRBJ1-5, reads DGGITQSPKYLFRKEGQNVTLSCEQNLNHDAMYWYRQDPGQGLRLIYYSQIVNDFQKGDIAEGYSVSREKKESFPLTVTSAQKNPTAFYLCASSIGYRGSYQPQHFGDGTRLSIL.

The J gene is TRBJ1-2, the V gene TRBV7-2, with 8 bases that match TRBD1. Germline CDR1 SGHTA, CDR2 FQGNSA. The CDR3 is 15 amino acids. Germline trimming cut 2 bases from V and 8 bases from J; bases unmatched to any gene: 10. The CDR3 loop is CASSLNRQGTGGYTF. For the CDR3, the DNA is TGTGCCAGCAGCTTAAACCGACAGGGGACGGGGGGCTACACCTTC.

This clone has only one observation. This chain uses TRBV6-5 with TRBJ2-1; 7 nucleotides match TRBD2. CDR1 MNHEY and CDR2 SVGAGI come from the germline V gene. V lost 0 bases to trimming and J lost 4 bases; unmatched junction nucleotides: 3. The CDR3 covers 15 residues. The CDR3 loop reads CASSYSASGYNEQFF. Here the CDR3 DNA reads TGTGCCAGCAGTTACTCGGCTAGCGGTTACAATGAGCAGTTCTTC.

This chain connects TRBV27 to TRBJ2-5; perhaps TRBD1 as D (6 bases). Per the germline V gene, CDR1 is MNHEY and CDR2 is SMNVEV (reference sequence). The CDR3 is 13 residues long. Deletions cut 8 bases from V and 1 base from J, with 11 bases between. CDR3 region: CASRLGGQETQYF. The CDR3 coding sequence is TGTGCCAGCCGGCTAGGGGGCCAAGAGACCCAGTACTTC.